Shown below are 28 T cell receptor beta chains from a single sample sequenced in a study of tumor-infiltrating lymphocytes in primary liver carcinoma. The input was around 530 ng total RNA; TCR beta cDNA was made from it with a constant-region primer. Three-round nested multiplex PCR performed with slightly modified ARM-PCR produced the TCR beta libraries. Primers for the first two PCR rounds were TRBV1-TRBV30 forward primers and a C-beta reverse primer (approximately 10 cycles per round). TCRdb used MiXCR to reprocess the multiplex PCR reads, holding one entry per CDR3 protein. The table records roughly 100,000 distinct CDR3 sequences, approximately 71% of them present only once. The study co-extracted DNA and RNA from 20-30 mg of unsorted bulk tissue. Sequenced sample: liver tumor tissue from sampling region 5. As for subset: tumor region T5, tumor centre. These receptors were obtained from a woman aged 55-70 years with primary liver carcinoma and hepatitis B virus infection.

The rearrangement uses TRBV11-2 and TRBJ2-7; D possibly corresponds to TRBD2 (5 bases). CDR1 and CDR2 from the germline V gene are SGHAT and FQNNGV. Trimming took off 5 bases at V and 8 bases at J, with 19 bases between the two ends. CDR3 length: 14 residues. CDR3 sequence: CASSSTEGLAKQYF. CDR3 sequence (DNA): TGTGCCAGCAGCAGTACGGAAGGTCTAGCCAAGCAGTACTTC.

Points on this clonotype: A much larger clone differs by one base, so this may be a read error. J is TRBJ2-1 and V is TRBV28, with D unresolved. The length of the CDR3 is 14 residues. V lost 5 bases and J 9 bases, leaving 17 bases between the germline ends. Germline V gives CDR1 MDHEN, CDR2 SYDVKM. The CDR3 sequence: CASSPPLGGSEQFF. For the CDR3, the DNA is TGTGCCAGCAGTCCCCCGTTGGGTGGCAGTGAGCAGTTCTTC. The full variable domain, rest sourced from reference TRBV28 and TRBJ2-1, is DVKVTQSSRYLVKRTGEKVFLECVQDMDHENMFWYRQDPGLGLRLIYFSYDVKMKEKGDIPEGYSVSREKKERFSLILESASTNQTSMYLCASSPPLGGSEQFFGPGTRLTVL.

Turning to this clonotype: It may be a read error: a sequence one base away is much more abundant. The rearrangement joins TRBV5-6 to TRBJ2-7, with no clear D. With 2 bases removed from V and 2 bases from J, the gap between germline ends came to 8 bases. Per germline, CDR1 SGHDT and CDR2 YYEEEE. The CDR3 runs 13 residues. CDR3: CASSFYWTYEQYF. CDR3 DNA: TGTGCCAGCAGCTTTTACTGGACCTACGAGCAGTACTTC.

This clonotype has only a few counts. The chain couples TRBV19 to TRBJ1-1, with no clear D. Germline CDR1 LNHDA, CDR2 SQIVND (reference sequence). The CDR3 totals 13 residues. Trimming pared 4 bases from V and 8 bases from J, leaving 14 bases between. DNA of the CDR3: TGTGCCAGTAGTACGACCCGTGATACGGAAGCTTTCTTT. Amino acid sequence: CASSTTRDTEAFF.

This chain joins TRBV7-9 and TRBJ1-2, with 8 bases lining up with TRBD1. The CDR3 is made up of 14 amino acids. Germline V lookup: CDR1 SEHNR, CDR2 FQNEAQ (reference sequence). The ends lost 4 bases at V and 2 bases at J; junction bases unmatched: 3. The CDR3 sequence: CASSSDRGNYGYTF. The CDR3 nucleotides read TGTGCCAGCAGCTCCGACAGGGGCAACTATGGCTACACCTTC.

Points on this clonotype: A much more abundant neighbour one base away suggests this may be a read error. The rearrangement uses TRBV7-8 and TRBJ2-5, with a weak D call TRBD1 (5 bases). Germline V gene sequence: CDR1 SGHVS, CDR2 FQNEAQ. The CDR3 extends over 12 amino acids. The chain's CDR3 is CASSIGAESQYF. Written as DNA, the CDR3 is TGTGCCAGCAGCATAGGGGCAGAGTCCCAGTACTTC.

CDR3 amino acids: CSARSQGVMNTEAFF. CDR3 in DNA: TGCAGTGCTAGGTCTCAGGGAGTCATGAACACTGAAGCTTTCTTT. This sequence joins TRBV20-1 and TRBJ1-1, with a weak D call TRBD1 (5 bases). In germline, CDR1 is DFQATT, CDR2 SNEGSKA (reference sequence). The CDR3 is 15 residues long. V was trimmed by 3 bases and J by 0 bases, leaving 14 bases between them.

A word on this clonotype: With a much larger clone just one base away, this may be a read error. This chain joins TRBV5-5 and TRBJ2-3; 8 bases match TRBD2. The CDR3 spans 16 residues. Losses at the gene ends were 4 bases for V and 5 bases for J; bases not matched to a gene: 12. Per germline, CDR1 SGHKS and CDR2 YYEKEE (reference sequence). The CDR3 DNA reads as TGTGCCAGCAGCCCTCGAGCGGGAGAAATCGAAGATACGCAGTATTTT. Protein sequence: CASSPRAGEIEDTQYF.

This clonotype was observed at least ten times. V is TRBV6-6 and J is TRBJ2-1, with D unresolved. Germline V gives CDR1 MNHNY, CDR2 SVGAGI (reference sequence). Trimming removed 3 bases from V and 7 bases from J, with 4 bases in between. The CDR3 has 11 residues. The CDR3 nucleotides are TGTGCCAGCAGTTATCCTAATGAGCAGTTCTTC. It encodes CASSYPNEQFF.

A note on this clonotype: Since the CDR3 does not end with the conserved phenylalanine or tryptophan, this likely comes from a read error. The chain is built from TRBV6-1 and TRBJ2-2; D perhaps matches TRBD2 (6 bases). CDR3 size: 14 residues. Germline CDR1 is MNHNS and CDR2 is SASEGT. The V end was cut by 7 bases, the J end by 9 bases, with 18 bases between. CDR3 sequence (DNA): TGTGCCAGCACGCGACTAGTCGAGGCCTGGGAGCTGTTTCTT. This sequence encodes CASTRLVEAWELFL.

This clonotype was detected only a few times. A much larger clone lies one base from this, so it may be a read error. The V call is TRBV29-1, the J call TRBJ2-2; the D gene is possibly TRBD1 (6 bases). The CDR3 totals 14 residues. The germline gives CDR1 SQVTM, CDR2 ANQGSEA. The CDR3 DNA follows: TGCAGCGTTATCAGGGGCTCGAACACCGGGGAGCCGTTTTTT. Its translation: CSVIRGSNTGEPFF.

Points on this clonotype: At one end, the junction sequence differs from germline, possibly due to a read error. The V and J genes are TRBV11-2 and TRBJ1-2; weak D call: TRBD1 (5 bases). The germline CDR1 and CDR2 sequences are SGHAT and FQNNGV. The CDR3 has 14 amino acids. CDR3 DNA: TGTGCCAGCAGCTTCAACGGGGGATTCTATAGCTACACCTTC. Its protein product is CASSFNGGFYSYTF.

A remark on this clonotype: The conserved final phenylalanine or tryptophan is absent from the CDR3, which likely points to a read error. The chain uses TRBV6-5 and TRBJ2-1; a possible D gene is TRBD1 (5 bases). The germline gives CDR1 MNHEY, CDR2 SVGAGI. The length of the CDR3 is 14 residues. CDR3 protein: CASKRGISYSEQFI. CDR3 nucleotides: TGTGCCAGCAAAAGGGGTATCTCCTACAGTGAGCAGTTCATC.

About this clonotype itself: At one end the junction does not follow the germline gene, possibly because of a read error. CDR3: CVISLAGTSTDTQYF. CDR3 bases: TGTGTCATCAGTTTAGCGGGGACAAGCACAGATACACAGTATTTT. The gene calls are TRBV10-3 and TRBJ2-3, with TRBD2 matching over 8 bases. The CDR3 sequence is 15 residues long. Germline-derived CDR1 and CDR2 are ENHRY and SYGVKD.

Comment on this clonotype: The missing conserved phenylalanine or tryptophan at the end of this CDR3 makes a read error likely. The chain has TRBV12-3 or TRBV12-4 and TRBJ2-1; possible D gene TRBD2, 6 bases. CDR3 length: 16 residues. The ends were cut back, 8 bases at V and 0 bases at J, with 17 bases in the middle. Here the CDR3 reads CASFPGGASSYNEQFL. The CDR3 DNA sequence: TGTGCCAGCTTCCCCGGCGGGGCTAGCTCCTACAATGAGCAGTTCCTC.

This clonotype was observed a few times. At one end, the junction sequence differs from germline, possibly due to a read error. The chain links TRBV11-2 to TRBJ2-7; D perhaps matches TRBD1 (5 bases). This CDR3 contains 14 residues. CDR1 is SGHAT, CDR2 FQNNGV, per germline. The CDR3: CASSPRQRTYEQYF. The CDR3 bases are TGTGCCAGCAGCCCCCGACAGCGAACCTATGAGCAGTACTTC.

The chain combines TRBV11-2 with TRBJ1-1, with D possibly matching TRBD1 (5 bases). There are 20 residues in the CDR3. CDR1 and CDR2 (germline): SGHAT, FQNNGV. Trimming pared 5 bases from V and 11 bases from J, leaving 39 bases between. The CDR3 DNA is TGTGCCAGCAGCCTACATCAGCACAGACACCTTCGCTTTTGGGACTATGAGGCTTTCTTT. Translating it yields CASSLHQHRHLRFWDYEAFF.

Details on this clonotype: At one end, the junction sequence differs from germline, possibly due to a read error. This sequence joins TRBV6-1 and TRBJ2-2, with D perhaps TRBD2 (7 bases). The CDR3 runs 18 residues. The germline V gene encodes CDR1 MNHNS and CDR2 SASEGT. CDR3 sequence (DNA): TGTACCAGCAGGCCCCTACCTGGGGGGGGCTCGAACACCCGGGAGCTGTTTTTT. This encodes CTSRPLPGGGSNTRELFF.

The rearrangement joins TRBV16 to TRBJ2-7; TRBD1 matches at 9 bases. CDR3 length: 12 residues. Germline V gives CDR1 KGHSY, CDR2 FQNENV. Trimming took 5 bases from V and 6 from J; bases not matched to a gene: 2. CDR3 DNA: TGTGCCAGCAGCGGGACAGGGCGCGAGCAGTACTTC. As protein: CASSGTGREQYF. Complete variable domain (other parts from reference TRBV16 and TRBJ2-7): GEEVAQTPKHLVRGEGQKAKLYCAPIKGHSYVFWYQQVLKNEFKFLISFQNENVFDETGMPKERFSAKCLPNSPCSLEIQATKLEDSAVYFCASSGTGREQYFGPGTRLTVT.

Comments on this clonotype: No conserved phenylalanine or tryptophan ends this CDR3, so it is likely a read error. The chain carries TRBV11-3 and TRBJ2-3; no firm D call. V lost 6 bases, J lost 6 bases, and 10 bases lay in between. This CDR3 region has 12 residues. Germline values: CDR1 SGHNT, CDR2 YENEEA. CDR3: CASRSFGDTQYS. CDR3 bases: TGTGCCAGCAGATCGTTCGGCGATACGCAGTATTCT.

This sequence joins TRBV28 and TRBJ2-3; TRBD2 might be the D (6 bases). The CDR3 runs to 15 residues. CDR1 is MDHEN, CDR2 SYDVKM, per germline. CDR3 DNA sequence: TGTGCTAACCTCGGCGGGGTAATTAGCACAGATACGCAGTATTTT. This encodes CANLGGVISTDTQYF.

As for this clonotype: The junction and the germline gene differ at one end; a read error may be behind it. The V call is TRBV12-3 or TRBV12-4, the J call TRBJ1-6, with D unclear. The CDR3 has 14 amino acids. CDR3 DNA: TGTGCCAGCAGTCTGACATGGGGTGGTTTACCCCTCCGCTTT. It encodes CASSLTWGGLPLRF.

About this clonotype itself: Since the CDR3 does not end with the conserved phenylalanine or tryptophan, this likely comes from a read error. The gene calls are TRBV6-1 and TRBJ2-2; D possibly matches TRBD1 or TRBD2 (5 bases each). From germline, CDR1 is MNHNS and CDR2 SASEGT. The CDR3 consists of 15 residues. The CDR3 region has the DNA TGTGCTAGCTCTCCGGGACGGCGGAACACCGGGGAGCTGTTTTCT. It is translated as CASSPGRRNTGELFS.

A word on this clonotype: This sequence may be a read error, since a much larger clone differs from it by one base. V usage is TRBV6-5 and J usage is TRBJ2-7; D is possibly TRBD1 (6 bases). Germline V gene sequence: CDR1 MNHEY, CDR2 SVGAGI. The CDR3 extends over 15 amino acids. DNA for the CDR3: TGTGTCAGCTCCACAAGGGGGAGAGGGGGCTACGAGCAGTACTTC. This encodes CVSSTRGRGGYEQYF.

This clonotype has more than one count but fewer than ten. The conserved phenylalanine or tryptophan is not found at the CDR3 terminus, so this likely reflects a read error. The rearrangement links TRBV11-3 to TRBJ2-5, with 7 bases that match TRBD2. The CDR3 is 14 residues long. V shed 4 bases and J 1 base; nucleotides not matched to a gene: 3. The germline V gene has CDR1 SGHNT and CDR2 YENEEA. CDR3 sequence (DNA): TGTGCCAGCAGCTCACCGGGGGGCCAAGAGACCCAGTACTCC. It encodes CASSSPGGQETQYS.

Note on this clonotype: This could be a read error, since a much larger clone is one nucleotide away. The chain recombines TRBV5-4 with TRBJ2-1, with 8 bases matching TRBD2. Germline V gene lookup returns CDR1 SGHNT and CDR2 YYREEE (reference sequence). The CDR3 runs to 16 residues. The CDR3: CTSSSAGTRTYNEQFF. CDR3 nucleotide sequence: TGTACCAGCAGCTCCGCCGGGACTAGAACCTACAATGAGCAGTTCTTC.

Remarks on this clonotype: A read error may explain this, as a much larger clone is one base away. This chain uses TRBV29-1 with TRBJ2-7, with 8 bases fitting TRBD1. The CDR3 sequence is 12 residues long. Trimming at V came to 7 bases and at J to 9 bases, leaving 11 bases not matched to a gene. Germline V gives CDR1 SQVTM, CDR2 ANQGSEA. The CDR3 loop reads CSGQGSSGVQYF. The DNA of the CDR3 is TGCAGCGGACAGGGGTCCTCTGGGGTGCAGTACTTC.

Comments on this clonotype: This may stem from a read error, because a much larger clone lies one nucleotide away. The rearrangement uses TRBV13 and TRBJ2-7; no clear D. The germline V and J ends were trimmed by 3 bases and 3 bases, with 12 bases remaining between them. The CDR3 has 14 residues. CDR1 and CDR2 from the germline V gene are PRHDT and FYEKMQ (reference sequence). Written as DNA, the CDR3 is TGTGCCAGCAGCTTGTTCCGGGTGTACTACGAGCAGTACTTC. Translated, it gives CASSLFRVYYEQYF.